Below are 6 T cell receptor beta chains sequenced from a single sample in a study of cytomegalovirus exposure and HLA in healthy donors. This PCR relied on a set of 60 Vbeta primers and 13 Jbeta primers. The data were produced by immunoSEQ multiplex PCR, yet TCRdb's version contains in-frame clones alone and is incomplete. The sample has 150,000 to 200,000 clones, around 77% seen once; the top ten hold 2% to 2.5%. Sequencing input: PBMCs. The receptors come from a woman between 25 and 40 years old in good health and CMV-seropositive.

The V call is TRBV14, the J call TRBJ1-4, with TRBD1 matching over 7 bases. V lost 6 bases to trimming and J lost 10 bases; unmatched junction nucleotides: 14. Germline CDR1 reads SGHDN; CDR2 reads FVKESK. The CDR3 totals 15 residues. In DNA, the CDR3 is TGTGCCAGCAGTACTCTTACAGGGGCGAGGGGAAAACTGTTTTTT. This sequence encodes CASSTLTGARGKLFF.

The rearrangement joins TRBV19 to TRBJ1-1, with 12 bases matching TRBD1. Germline CDR1 LNHDA, CDR2 SQIVND (reference sequence). V shed 4 bases, J shed 9 bases, and the junction held 6 bases outside the gene matches. The CDR3 has 14 residues. In nucleotides, the CDR3 is TGTGCCAGTAGTACTATGGGACAGGGGGCACAAGCTTTCTTT. Residues: CASSTMGQGAQAFF.

With regard to this clone: The sample carries other DNA sequences with the same CDR3. This sequence joins TRBV9 and TRBJ2-5, with D unclear. Germline-derived CDR1 and CDR2 are SGDLS and YYNGEE. This CDR3 spans 13 amino acids. V gave up 0 bases and J gave up 5 bases, with 8 bases separating them. CDR3 residues: CASSVALGETQYF. CDR3 nucleotide sequence: TGTGCCAGCAGCGTAGCCTTGGGCGAGACCCAGTACTTC.

V and J are TRBV7-9 and TRBJ1-1, with D possibly TRBD1 on 6 matching bases. CDR3 size: 13 residues. Germline V gene data show CDR1 as SEHNR and CDR2 as FQNEAQ (reference sequence). V lost 5 bases and J 1 base, leaving 8 bases between the germline ends. DNA of the CDR3: TGTGCCAGCAGCCCGACAGGGAACACTGAAGCTTTCTTT. Its protein product is CASSPTGNTEAFF.

A single count supports this clone. The chain has TRBV28 and TRBJ2-6; TRBD1 matches at 12 bases. There are 18 residues in the CDR3. The junction had 6 bases not matched to a gene; V was cut back by 6 bases and J by 0 bases. CDR1 MDHEN and CDR2 SYDVKM come from the germline V gene. CDR3 in DNA: TGTGCCAGCAGCGACCCGGGACAGGGGGCCTCTGGGGCCAACGTCCTGACTTTC. This sequence encodes CASSDPGQGASGANVLTF.

This clone was observed a few times. The chain couples TRBV7-2 to TRBJ2-2, with TRBD1 as a possible D gene (5 bases). The V gene lost 5 bases and the J gene lost 5 bases, with 9 bases spanning the gap. Per the germline V gene, CDR1 is SGHTA and CDR2 is FQGNSA. The CDR3 length is 13 residues. The CDR3 loop reads CASSQQGTGELFF. The CDR3 bases are TGTGCCAGCAGCCAGCAGGGAACCGGGGAGCTGTTTTTT.